The 10 T cell receptor beta chains reported below all come from one sample, sequenced in a study of T-cell reconstitution after alpha-beta-depleted transplantation in children. This sample's TCRbeta library carried unique molecular identifier barcodes. One entry per CDR3 protein results from TCRdb running MiXCR on the PCR reads. The profile shows roughly 280,000 distinct CDR3 sequences, 11% of them singletons. Sequenced here: peripheral blood, sampled 180 days after TCRalphabeta/CD19-depleted stem cell transplant. The receptors originated from a male patient between 2 and 10 years old who had a stem cell transplant for chronic granulomatous disease, so the T cells may come from the graft donor.

This clonotype was counted many times. The gene calls are TRBV2 and TRBJ1-4; 7 bases agree with TRBD1. With V trimmed by 7 bases and J by 2 bases, 7 bases remained unmatched. The CDR3 sequence is 15 residues long. Germline V gene lookup returns CDR1 SNHLY and CDR2 FYNNEI. DNA of the CDR3: TGTGCCAGCATGCGAGGGGGCGGCACTAATGAAAAACTGTTTTTT. Residues: CASMRGGGTNEKLFF.

In this sample, this clonotype turned up many times. The chain joins TRBV20-1 to TRBJ2-5; a possible D gene is TRBD2 (5 bases). The CDR3 is 14 amino acids. CDR1 and CDR2 (germline): DFQATT, SNEGSKA (reference sequence). The V end was cut by 2 bases, the J end by 2 bases, with 12 bases between. CDR3 sequence reads: CSARYRTLQETQYF. The CDR3 DNA is TGCAGTGCTAGATATCGGACTTTACAAGAGACCCAGTACTTC.

The CDR3 nucleotides read TGTGCCAGCAGTGATAGCGGGAGCTCCTACAATGAGCAGTTCTTC. Translating gives CASSDSGSSYNEQFF. This chain connects TRBV6-1 to TRBJ2-1; the match to TRBD2 covers 9 bases. Trimming removed 3 bases from V and 0 bases from J; junction bases left unmatched: 0. This CDR3 region has 15 residues. CDR1 is MNHNS, CDR2 SASEGT, per germline.

This clonotype was seen more than once but under ten times. The chain joins TRBV29-1 to TRBJ1-1; 10 bases match TRBD1. Germline values: CDR1 SQVTM, CDR2 ANQGSEA. There are 14 residues in the CDR3. V lost 6 bases to trimming and J lost 6 bases; unmatched junction nucleotides: 10. DNA for the CDR3: TGCAGCGTGCCCCCGACAGGGGGCCCTGCTGAAGCTTTCTTT. The encoded protein is CSVPPTGGPAEAFF.

The sample holds many counts of this clonotype. The chain recombines TRBV15 with TRBJ2-5; tentatively, D is TRBD2 (6 bases). Germline V gene sequence: CDR1 LNHNV, CDR2 YYDKDF (reference sequence). Trimming stripped 4 bases from V and 4 bases from J, with 16 bases between. The CDR3 has 15 residues. DNA for the CDR3: TGTGCCACCAGCATAGGGGCGGGACCCCCAGAGACCCAGTACTTC. Amino acids: CATSIGAGPPETQYF.

In its sample, this clonotype was seen many times. J is TRBJ2-1 and V is TRBV5-5; 13 nucleotides line up with TRBD2. V was clipped by 3 bases and J by 9 bases; unmatched bases: 6. The CDR3 sequence is 15 residues long. Germline V gives CDR1 SGHKS, CDR2 YYEKEE (reference sequence). CDR3 in amino acids: CASSYTSGGAGEQFF. The CDR3 coding sequence is TGTGCCAGCAGCTACACTAGCGGGGGGGCCGGTGAGCAGTTCTTC. The whole variable domain, filled in from reference TRBV5-5 and TRBJ2-1, reads DAGVTQSPTHLIKTRGQQVTLRCSPISGHKSVSWYQQVLGQGPQFIFQYYEKEERGRGNFPDRFSARQFPNYSSELNVNALLLGDSALYLCASSYTSGGAGEQFFGPGTRLTVL.

This clonotype was recorded once. The CDR3 sequence: CASKRDRQEKLFF. CDR3 DNA sequence: TGTGCCAGCAAGAGGGACCGACAGGAAAAACTGTTTTTT. The rearrangement joins TRBV6-2 or TRBV6-3 to TRBJ1-4, with TRBD1 as a possible D gene (5 bases). Per germline, CDR1 MNHEY and CDR2 SVGEGT. The CDR3 extends over 13 amino acids. The V end was cut by 7 bases, the J end by 8 bases, with 14 bases between.

This clonotype has a count of ten or more. The V gene is TRBV3-1, the J gene TRBJ2-1, with TRBD1 matching 8 bases. V gave up 0 bases and J gave up 3 bases; unmatched junction bases: 10. The CDR3 contains 18 residues. Per the germline V gene, CDR1 is LGHDT and CDR2 is YNNKEL (reference sequence). CDR3: CASSQDYSGQVFYNEQFF. Here the CDR3 DNA reads TGTGCCAGCAGCCAAGATTACTCGGGACAGGTATTCTACAATGAGCAGTTCTTC.

This clonotype was counted many times. The chain employs TRBV7-2 and TRBJ2-3; no reliable D call. Trimming stripped 2 bases from V and 3 bases from J, with 9 bases between. The CDR3 contains 14 residues. CDR1 is SGHTA and CDR2 is FQGNSA in the germline V gene. In nucleotides, the CDR3 is TGTGCCAGCAGCTTACTGGGGTTTACAGATACGCAGTATTTT. Residues: CASSLLGFTDTQYF.

Ten or more counts support this clonotype. The rearrangement links TRBV5-1 to TRBJ1-1, with D unresolved. This CDR3 is 14 amino acids long. V was pared by 0 bases and J by 6 bases, with 12 bases between. CDR1 and CDR2 from the germline V gene are SGHRS and YFSETQ. This chain's CDR3 is CASSLVYGGSEAFF. The CDR3 DNA reads TGCGCCAGCAGCTTGGTTTATGGAGGCTCTGAAGCTTTCTTT.